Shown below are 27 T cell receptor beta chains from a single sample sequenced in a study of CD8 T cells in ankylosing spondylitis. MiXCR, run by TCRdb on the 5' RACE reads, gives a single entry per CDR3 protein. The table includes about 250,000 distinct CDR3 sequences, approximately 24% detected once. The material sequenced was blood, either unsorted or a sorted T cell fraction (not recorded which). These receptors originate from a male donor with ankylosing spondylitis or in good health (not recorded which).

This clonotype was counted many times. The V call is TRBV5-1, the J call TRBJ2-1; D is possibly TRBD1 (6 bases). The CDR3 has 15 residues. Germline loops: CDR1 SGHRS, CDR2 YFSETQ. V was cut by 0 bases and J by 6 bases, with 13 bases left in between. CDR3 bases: TGCGCCAGCAGCTTGGATTCGACAGGCGGCAATGAGCAGTTCTTC. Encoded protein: CASSLDSTGGNEQFF.

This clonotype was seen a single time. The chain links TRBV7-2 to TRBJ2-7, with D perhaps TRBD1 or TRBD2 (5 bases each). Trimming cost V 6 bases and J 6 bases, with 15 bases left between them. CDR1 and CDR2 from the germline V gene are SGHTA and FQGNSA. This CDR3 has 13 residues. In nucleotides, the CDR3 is TGTGCCAGCAGATGGACGGGAAGGGGCGAGCAGTACTTC. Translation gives CASRWTGRGEQYF.

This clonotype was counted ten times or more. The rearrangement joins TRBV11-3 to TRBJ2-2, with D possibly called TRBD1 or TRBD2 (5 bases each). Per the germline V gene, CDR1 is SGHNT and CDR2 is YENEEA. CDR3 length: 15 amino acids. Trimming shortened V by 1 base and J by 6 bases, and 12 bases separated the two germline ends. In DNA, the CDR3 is TGTGCCAGCAGCTTAGGTGGCAGGGAGTCCGGGGAGCTGTTTTTT. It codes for CASSLGGRESGELFF.

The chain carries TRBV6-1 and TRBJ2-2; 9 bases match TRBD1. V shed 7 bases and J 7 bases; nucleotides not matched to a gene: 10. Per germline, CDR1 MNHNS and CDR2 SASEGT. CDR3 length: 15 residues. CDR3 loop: CASMPGQGTFGELFF. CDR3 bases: TGTGCCAGCATGCCGGGACAGGGTACCTTCGGGGAGCTGTTTTTT.

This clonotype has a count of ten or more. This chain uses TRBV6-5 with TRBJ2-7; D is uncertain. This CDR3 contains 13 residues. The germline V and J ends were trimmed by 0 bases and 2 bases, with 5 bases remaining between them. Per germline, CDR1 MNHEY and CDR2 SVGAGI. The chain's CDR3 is CASSYSRTYEQYF. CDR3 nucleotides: TGTGCCAGCAGTTACTCCAGGACCTACGAGCAGTACTTC.

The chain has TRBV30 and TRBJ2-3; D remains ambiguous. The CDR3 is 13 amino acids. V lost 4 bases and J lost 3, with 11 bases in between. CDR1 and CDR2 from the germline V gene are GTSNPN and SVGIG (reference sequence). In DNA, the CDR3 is TGTGCCTGGAATTCCGGGTTGACAGATACGCAGTATTTT. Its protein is CAWNSGLTDTQYF.

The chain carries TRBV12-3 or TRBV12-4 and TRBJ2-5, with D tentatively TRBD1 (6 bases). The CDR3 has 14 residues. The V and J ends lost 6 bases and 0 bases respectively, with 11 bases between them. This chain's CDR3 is CASRRTEYQETQYF. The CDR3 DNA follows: TGTGCCAGCAGGCGGACAGAGTACCAAGAGACCCAGTACTTC.

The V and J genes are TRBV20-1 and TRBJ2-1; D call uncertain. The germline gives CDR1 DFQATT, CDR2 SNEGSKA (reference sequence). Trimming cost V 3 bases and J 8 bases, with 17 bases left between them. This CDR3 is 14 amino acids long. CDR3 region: CSASWGVPKDEQFF. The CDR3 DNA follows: TGCAGTGCTAGCTGGGGTGTTCCGAAGGATGAGCAGTTCTTC.

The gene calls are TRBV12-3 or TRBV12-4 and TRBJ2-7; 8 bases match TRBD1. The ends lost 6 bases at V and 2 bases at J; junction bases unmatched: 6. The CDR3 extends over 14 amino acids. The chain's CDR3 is CASRRQGSTYEQYF. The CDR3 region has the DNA TGTGCCAGCAGGCGACAGGGGAGCACCTACGAGCAGTACTTC.

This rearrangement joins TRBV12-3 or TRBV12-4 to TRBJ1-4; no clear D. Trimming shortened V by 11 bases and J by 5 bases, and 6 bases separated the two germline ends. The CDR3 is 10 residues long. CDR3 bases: TGTGCCTACACAAATGAAAAACTGTTTTTT. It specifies CAYTNEKLFF.

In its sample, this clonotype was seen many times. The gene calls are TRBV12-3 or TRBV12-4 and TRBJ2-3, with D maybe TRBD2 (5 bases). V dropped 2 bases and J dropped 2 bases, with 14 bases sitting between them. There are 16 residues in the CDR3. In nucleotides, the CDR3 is TGTGCCAGCAGTTTATCCGGCAGGAGGACCACAGATACGCAGTATTTT. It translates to CASSLSGRRTTDTQYF.

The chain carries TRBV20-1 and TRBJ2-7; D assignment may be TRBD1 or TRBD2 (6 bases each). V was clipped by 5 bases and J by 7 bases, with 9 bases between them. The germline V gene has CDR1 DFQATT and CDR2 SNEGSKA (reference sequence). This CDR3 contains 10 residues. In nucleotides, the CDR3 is TGCAGTGCTCAAGGGGGGGAGCAGTACTTC. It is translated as CSAQGGEQYF.

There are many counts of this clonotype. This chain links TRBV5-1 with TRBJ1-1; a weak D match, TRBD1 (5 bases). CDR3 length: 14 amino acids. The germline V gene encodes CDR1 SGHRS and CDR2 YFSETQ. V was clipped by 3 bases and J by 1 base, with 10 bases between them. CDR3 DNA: TGCGCCAGCAGCTGGGGACGGGCGAACACTGAAGCTTTCTTT. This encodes CASSWGRANTEAFF. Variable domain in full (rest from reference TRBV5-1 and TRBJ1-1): KAGVTQTPRYLIKTRGQQVTLSCSPISGHRSVSWYQQTPGQGLQFLFEYFSETQRNKGNFPGRFSGRQFSNSRSEMNVSTLELGDSALYLCASSWGRANTEAFFGQGTRLTVV.

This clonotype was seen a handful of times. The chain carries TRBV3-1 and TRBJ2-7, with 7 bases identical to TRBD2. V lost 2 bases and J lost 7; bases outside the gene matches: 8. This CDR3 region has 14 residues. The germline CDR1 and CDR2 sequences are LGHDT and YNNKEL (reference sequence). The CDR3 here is CASSQKGPGGEQYF. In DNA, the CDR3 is TGTGCCAGCAGCCAAAAGGGGCCCGGGGGGGAGCAGTACTTC.

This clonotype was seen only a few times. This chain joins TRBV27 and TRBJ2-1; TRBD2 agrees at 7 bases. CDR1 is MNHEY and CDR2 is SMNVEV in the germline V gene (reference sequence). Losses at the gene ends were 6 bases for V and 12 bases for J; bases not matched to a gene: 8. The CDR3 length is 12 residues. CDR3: CASRYSRGGQFF. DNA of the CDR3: TGTGCCAGCAGGTATTCGCGCGGGGGGCAGTTCTTC.

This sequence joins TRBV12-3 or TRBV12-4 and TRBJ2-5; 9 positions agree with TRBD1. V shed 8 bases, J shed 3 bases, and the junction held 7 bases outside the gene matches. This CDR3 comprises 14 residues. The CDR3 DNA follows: TGTGCCAGCGGACCGAGGACAGGGGAAGAGACCCAGTACTTC. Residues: CASGPRTGEETQYF.

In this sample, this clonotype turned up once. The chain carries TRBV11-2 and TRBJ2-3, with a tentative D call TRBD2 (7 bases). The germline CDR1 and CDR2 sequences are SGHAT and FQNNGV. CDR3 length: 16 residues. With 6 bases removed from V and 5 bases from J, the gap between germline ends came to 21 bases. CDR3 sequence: CASSLGEGGGIDTQYF. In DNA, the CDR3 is TGTGCCAGCAGTCTAGGGGAAGGGGGGGGCATAGATACGCAGTATTTT.

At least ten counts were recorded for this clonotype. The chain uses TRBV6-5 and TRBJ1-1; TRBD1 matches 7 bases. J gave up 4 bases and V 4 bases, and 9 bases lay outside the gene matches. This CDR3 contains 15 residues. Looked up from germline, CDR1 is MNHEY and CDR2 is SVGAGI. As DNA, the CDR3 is TGTGCCAGCAGTTCCGGGGGGACAGCGGGCACTGAAGCTTTCTTT. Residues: CASSSGGTAGTEAFF.

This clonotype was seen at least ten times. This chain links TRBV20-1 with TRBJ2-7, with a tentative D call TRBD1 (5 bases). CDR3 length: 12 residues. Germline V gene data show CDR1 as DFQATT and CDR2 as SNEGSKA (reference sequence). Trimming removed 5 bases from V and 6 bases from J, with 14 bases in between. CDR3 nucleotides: TGCAGTGCTCCAGAAGGGGTATCCGAGCAGTACTTC. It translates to CSAPEGVSEQYF.

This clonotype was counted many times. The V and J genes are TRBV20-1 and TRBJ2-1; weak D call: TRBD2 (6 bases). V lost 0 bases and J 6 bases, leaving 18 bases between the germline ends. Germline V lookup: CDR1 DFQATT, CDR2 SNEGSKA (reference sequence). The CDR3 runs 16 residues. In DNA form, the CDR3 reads TGCAGTGCTAGAGATCCCCTAGCGAATAAGCGCAATGAGCAGTTCTTC. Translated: CSARDPLANKRNEQFF.

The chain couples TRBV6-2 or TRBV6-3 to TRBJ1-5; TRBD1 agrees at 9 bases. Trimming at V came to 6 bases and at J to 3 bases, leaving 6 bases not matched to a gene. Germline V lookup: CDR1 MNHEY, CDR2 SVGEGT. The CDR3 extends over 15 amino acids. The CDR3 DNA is TGTGCCAGCAGACCCCGGGACAGGGTCAATCAGCCCCAGCATTTT. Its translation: CASRPRDRVNQPQHF.

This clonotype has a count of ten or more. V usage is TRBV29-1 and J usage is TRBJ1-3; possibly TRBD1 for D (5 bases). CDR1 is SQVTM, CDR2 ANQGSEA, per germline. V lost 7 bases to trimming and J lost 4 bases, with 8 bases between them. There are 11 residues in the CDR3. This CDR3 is CSGRAGNTIYF. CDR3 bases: TGCAGCGGCAGGGCGGGAAACACCATATATTTT.

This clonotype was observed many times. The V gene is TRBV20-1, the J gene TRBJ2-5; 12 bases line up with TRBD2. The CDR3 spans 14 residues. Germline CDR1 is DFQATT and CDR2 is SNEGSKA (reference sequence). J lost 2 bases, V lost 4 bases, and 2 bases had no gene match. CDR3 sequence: CSAIGLAGQETQYF. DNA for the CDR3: TGCAGTGCTATCGGACTAGCGGGGCAAGAGACCCAGTACTTC.

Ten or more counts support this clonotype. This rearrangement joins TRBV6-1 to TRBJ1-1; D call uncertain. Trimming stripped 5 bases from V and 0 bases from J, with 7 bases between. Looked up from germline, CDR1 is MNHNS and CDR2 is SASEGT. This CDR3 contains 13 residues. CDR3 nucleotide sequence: TGTGCCAGCAGTCTGGGGATGAACACTGAAGCTTTCTTT. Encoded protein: CASSLGMNTEAFF.

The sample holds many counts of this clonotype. The CDR3 sequence is CASSLVQGSNQPQHF. In DNA form, the CDR3 reads TGTGCCAGCAGCTTAGTTCAGGGGTCCAATCAGCCCCAGCATTTT. The J gene is TRBJ1-5, the V gene TRBV7-2, with D perhaps matching TRBD1 (6 bases). CDR1 and CDR2 (germline): SGHTA, FQGNSA. The V end was cut by 1 base, the J end by 3 bases, with 10 bases between. There are 15 residues in the CDR3. The variable domain in full, with the rest retrieved from reference TRBV7-2 and TRBJ1-5, is GAGVSQSPSNKVTEKGKDVELRCDPISGHTALYWYRQSLGQGLEFLIYFQGNSAPDKSGLPSDRFSAERTGGSVSTLTIQRTQQEDSAVYLCASSLVQGSNQPQHFGDGTRLSIL.

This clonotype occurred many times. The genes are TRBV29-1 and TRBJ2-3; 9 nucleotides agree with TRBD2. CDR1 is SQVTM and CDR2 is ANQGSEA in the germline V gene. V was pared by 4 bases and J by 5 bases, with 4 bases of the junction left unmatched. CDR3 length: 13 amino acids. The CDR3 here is CSVGGGALDTQYF. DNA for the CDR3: TGCAGCGTTGGCGGGGGGGCGTTAGATACGCAGTATTTT.

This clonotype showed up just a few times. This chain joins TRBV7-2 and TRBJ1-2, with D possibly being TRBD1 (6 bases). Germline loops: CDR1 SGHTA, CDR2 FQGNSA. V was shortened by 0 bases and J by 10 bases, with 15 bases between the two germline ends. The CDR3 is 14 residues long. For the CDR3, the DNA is TGTGCCAGCAGCTTAGCCCAAGCCGGGACAACCTACACCTTC. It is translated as CASSLAQAGTTYTF.